Listed below are T cell receptor beta chains from one sample, sequenced in a study of cytomegalovirus exposure and HLA in healthy donors. Generated by immunoSEQ multiplex PCR, the TCRdb table keeps only in-frame clones and is missing some. The sample has fewer than 300,000 clones; 80% to 90% are singletons. Sequenced sample: PBMCs. Source of these receptors: a man in his forties in good health and CMV-seropositive. Each CDR3 is given with its conserved first and last residue. D genes are given only for firm matches. Rows may omit the clone size; those that give it use once, few, many or a size class.

CDR3nt | CDR3aa | v_gene | abundance | d_gene | j_gene
TGCAGCGTTGGGGACTGGAGAATCCATGAGCAGTTCTTC | CSVGDWRIHEQFF | TRBV29-1 | . | . | TRBJ2-1
TGCAGCGGGGAACAGGGAAGGGCTGAAGCTTTCTTT | CSGEQGRAEAFF | TRBV29-1 | . | . | TRBJ1-1
TGTGCCAGCAGTTTATCGGCAGGGGGTAATTCACCCCTCCACTTT | CASSLSAGGNSPLHF | TRBV27 | . | TRBD1 | TRBJ1-6
TGTGCCAGCAGCTCCCCGGACTCGGCAAGCACAGATACGCAGTATTTT | CASSSPDSASTDTQYF | TRBV7-9 | . | . | TRBJ2-3
TGTGCCAGCAGTTTAGGGGGCGAGGGAACCTATGGCTACACCTTC | CASSLGGEGTYGYTF | TRBV28 | . | . | TRBJ1-2
TGTGCCAGCAGTTTACTCCCGGGACTACACTCCTACGAGCAGTACTTC | CASSLLPGLHSYEQYF | TRBV27 | once | TRBD2 | TRBJ2-7
TGTGCCAGCAGTTTGGGGGGGTTGCGGACTGAAGCTTTCTTT | CASSLGGLRTEAFF | TRBV28 | . | . | TRBJ1-1
TGCGCCAGCAGCCAAGAACGGGCGGGATCCTCCTACGAGCAGTACTTC | CASSQERAGSSYEQYF | TRBV4-1 | . | . | TRBJ2-7
TGTGCCAGCAGCTTGCTCCCCCGCATCCCGGACGAGCAGTACTTC | CASSLLPRIPDEQYF | TRBV13 | . | . | TRBJ2-7
TGCGCCAGCAGCTTGGCAGCGGGCGAGCAGTACTTC | CASSLAAGEQYF | TRBV5-1 | . | . | TRBJ2-7
TGTGCCAGCAGCCTCAGCTCCTACGAGCAGTACTTC | CASSLSSYEQYF | TRBV7-9 | . | . | TRBJ2-7
TGTGCCAGCTCACCCGGGACAGGGCAGAATCCGGGAGGGCCTCTAGAGACCCAGTACTTC | CASSPGTGQNPGGPLETQYF | TRBV18 | . | . | TRBJ2-5
TGTGCCAGCAGTTTATTGGCAGGGGGCGGGCAAAACACTGAAGCTTTCTTT | CASSLLAGGGQNTEAFF | TRBV28 | . | TRBD1 | TRBJ1-1
TGTGCCAGCAGTTTTTATGGGCGGGAGGCCCCCTACGAGCAGTACTTC | CASSFYGREAPYEQYF | TRBV28 | . | TRBD2 | TRBJ2-7
TGTGCCAGCAGTCCAAGACGGGGGACCTACGAGCAGTACTTC | CASSPRRGTYEQYF | TRBV6-1 | . | . | TRBJ2-7
TGTGCCAGCAGTACCCGGGACAGTAGGCCCTTGGAGCAGTTCTTC | CASSTRDSRPLEQFF | TRBV6-5 | . | TRBD1 | TRBJ2-1
TGCAGCGTTGGGCTTGGTAGGGGCAGCTCTAATGAAAAACTGTTTTTT | CSVGLGRGSSNEKLFF | TRBV29-1 | . | . | TRBJ1-4
TGCAGCGGCTCCGGGACTAGCGGTGACAATGAGCAGTTCTTC | CSGSGTSGDNEQFF | TRBV29-1 | . | TRBD2 | TRBJ2-1
TGTGCCAGCGGGGGGAGTATGGACGAGCAGTACTTC | CASGGSMDEQYF | TRBV6-5 | . | . | TRBJ2-7
TGCGCCAGCAGCGACACTAGCGGGAGGGCCGAGGAGCAGTTCTTC | CASSDTSGRAEEQFF | TRBV5-1 | . | TRBD2 | TRBJ2-1
TGTGCCAGCAGCTCATCCGGGACAGGGGTCGTGGGTGAAAAACTGTTTTTT | CASSSSGTGVVGEKLFF | TRBV7-9 | . | TRBD1 | TRBJ1-4
TGTGCCAGCAGCAGGGGCCTCGCCTTCGCAGATACGCAGTATTTT | CASSRGLAFADTQYF | TRBV27 | . | . | TRBJ2-3
TGTGCCAGCAGCCGTCTGGCGGGAGGTTTCTACGAGCAGTACTTC | CASSRLAGGFYEQYF | TRBV7-2 | . | TRBD2 | TRBJ2-7
TGTGCCAGCAGTCGGAGGGCCCCCGAGCAGTACTTC | CASSRRAPEQYF | TRBV28 | . | . | TRBJ2-7
TGTGCCAGCAGGCGACAGGGGGGGAACACTGAAGCTTTCTTT | CASRRQGGNTEAFF | TRBV27 | . | TRBD1 | TRBJ1-1
TGTGCTAGCAGCCTTCCAGGTGGGGAGCTGTTTTTT | CASSLPGGELFF | TRBV7-7 | few | . | TRBJ2-2
TGTGCCAGCAGTTTGATTTCACAGGGCTCGGGGGGCTACACCTTC | CASSLISQGSGGYTF | TRBV6-5 | . | . | TRBJ1-2
TGTGCCAGCAGCTCGGACCGAGGGGAGCAGTTCTTC | CASSSDRGEQFF | TRBV6-5 | . | . | TRBJ2-1
TGTGCCAGCAGTGACCGTATAGCGGGGGGTACCGGGGAGCTGTTTTTT | CASSDRIAGGTGELFF | TRBV6-4 | . | TRBD2 | TRBJ2-2
TGTGCCAGCAGCCGCTCCGGGACAGGGAGCCATGGCTACACCTTC | CASSRSGTGSHGYTF | TRBV5-6 | few | TRBD1 | TRBJ1-2
TGTGCCAGCTCACCTGGGGCCCGGGACACCGGGGAGCTGTTTTTT | CASSPGARDTGELFF | TRBV18 | . | . | TRBJ2-2
TGTGCCAGCAGCTTAGCGGCAGGGGGCCGGCAGCCCCAGCATTTT | CASSLAAGGRQPQHF | TRBV7-8 | . | TRBD1 | TRBJ1-5
TGTGCCAGCAGCTCACGGTTCTTTGGAGCTTTCTTT | CASSSRFFGAFF | TRBV7-2 | few | . | TRBJ1-1
TGCGCCAGCAGCCCGTCGTGGGGCTCAGATGGCTACACCTTC | CASSPSWGSDGYTF | TRBV4-1 | . | . | TRBJ1-2
TGTGCCAGCAGTTTACGAGCGGGAGTTCCCAAGACCCAGTACTTC | CASSLRAGVPKTQYF | TRBV27 | once | TRBD2 | TRBJ2-5
TGTGCCAGCAGGGACAGCGTGAACAATGAAGCTTTCTTT | CASRDSVNNEAFF | TRBV6-6 | . | . | TRBJ1-1
TGTGCCAGCAGTGGGAGGGATTGGGGACAGGGGACCTACGAGCAGTACTTC | CASSGRDWGQGTYEQYF | TRBV2 | . | TRBD1 | TRBJ2-7
TGTGCCAGCAGCTTAGGGCAGACTAGGGTGCAGTACTTC | CASSLGQTRVQYF | TRBV7-2 | . | . | TRBJ2-7
TGTGCCAGCAGCAGCACAGGGCCCTACAATGAGCAGTTCTTC | CASSSTGPYNEQFF | TRBV6-1 | . | . | TRBJ2-1
TGCAGCGTTGGATTAGGAGTAGGAAACACCATATATTTT | CSVGLGVGNTIYF | TRBV29-1 | . | . | TRBJ1-3
TGCGCCAGCAGCCAAGAAGCGGCCCCTCCCCTTTACGAGCAGTACTTC | CASSQEAAPPLYEQYF | TRBV4-3 | . | . | TRBJ2-7
TGTGCCAGCAGCCCAAGAGGACTAGCGGGAGGCCAAGAGACCCAGTACTTC | CASSPRGLAGGQETQYF | TRBV11-3 | few | TRBD2 | TRBJ2-5